This TCR beta chain was sequenced for a study of blood T cell repertoires in COVID-19. Study information: Samples of COVID-19 (acute and convalescent) were obtained from the United States, Italy and Spain. From T cells, B-cell-depleted T cells, or PBMCs came the material, which was cDNA or gDNA.

Original processing notes: Nucleated cell number was recorded as an estimate derived from reference gene primer amplification. Method: immunoSEQ multiplex PCR; TCRdb's copy keeps in-frame clones and lacks some. V, J and clone size derive from that table, while D and trimming were established from the DNA sequence. The top ten hold about a sixth of the sample, which has about 40,000 clones, roughly nine tenths seen once. This CDR3 has 16 residues. V was clipped by 5 bases and J by 4 bases; unmatched bases: 11. The germline V gene has CDR1 SEHNR and CDR2 FQNEAQ (reference sequence). The chain couples TRBV7-9 to TRBJ1-3; 7 nucleotides agree with TRBD1. This clonotype was obtained from a man aged 70 or older with active COVID-19. Sequencing was performed on peripheral blood. The CDR3 region is CASSVSQGVVGNTIYF. In nucleotides, the CDR3 is TGTGCCAGCAGCGTGTCCCAGGGGGTAGTCGGAAACACCATATATTTT.